This T cell receptor (beta chain) was sequenced for a study of identical twins. V was clipped by 2 bases and J by 2 bases, with 12 bases between them. Germline CDR1 ENHRY, CDR2 SYGVKD. CDR3 length: 15 residues. This clonotype has at least ten counts. As yet, its antigen is unknown. A universal primer binding site was introduced by template switching. The final cDNA contained unique molecular identifiers. TCRdb re-analysed the 5' RACE reads in MiXCR, keeping a single row per CDR3 protein. Counted here are approximately 700,000 distinct CDR3 sequences, 6.1% occurring once; the ten biggest clones make up 1.5% to 2%. Whole-study findings and limits: Out-of-frame beta chain sequences displayed weaker excess sharing between twins.

This TCR derives from a man between 18 and 35 years old in good health. The rearrangement links TRBV10-3 to TRBJ1-1; D might be TRBD1 (6 bases). The sequenced sample consisted of naive T cells sorted from blood. CDR3 loop: CAISEAQGTNTEAFF. The CDR3 DNA reads TGTGCCATCAGTGAGGCGCAGGGGACAAACACTGAAGCTTTCTTT.